These 10 T cell receptor beta chains were all obtained from the same sample, sequenced in a study of blood T cell repertoires in COVID-19. TCRdb keeps only in-frame clones here, not all; method: immunoSEQ multiplex PCR. The sample records roughly 67,000 clones, more than 70% being singletons. Sample: peripheral blood. The source is a man between 45 and 60 years old with acute or convalescent COVID-19.

This sequence joins TRBV27 and TRBJ1-5; D call uncertain. Trimming took 3 bases from V and 5 from J, leaving 8 bases between them. This CDR3 region has 13 residues. Germline CDR1 reads MNHEY; CDR2 reads SMNVEV (reference sequence). The CDR3 DNA reads TGTGCCAGCAGTTTGTATTCCGATCAGCCCCAGCATTTT. Amino acids: CASSLYSDQPQHF.

The rearrangement uses TRBV6-5 and TRBJ2-5; 8 nucleotides align to TRBD1. Germline V gene data show CDR1 as MNHEY and CDR2 as SVGAGI. There are 14 residues in the CDR3. The V and J ends lost 5 bases and 1 base, in that order; junction bases with no gene match: 3. The CDR3 nucleotides are TGTGCCAGCAGTCTCACAGGGGGCCAAGAGACCCAGTACTTC. It yields the protein CASSLTGGQETQYF.

CDR3 residues: CASSSRNQEADTQYF. The CDR3 DNA reads as TGTGCCAGCAGTTCCAGGAATCAGGAAGCAGATACGCAGTATTTT. The chain recombines TRBV7-9 with TRBJ2-3, with no clear D. Germline V CDR1 and CDR2: SEHNR, FQNEAQ (reference sequence). The CDR3 runs 15 residues. V gave up 6 bases and J gave up 4 bases, with 17 bases separating them.

This clone appeared a single time. This chain joins TRBV2 and TRBJ2-1, with 14 positions matching TRBD2. Germline V gene lookup returns CDR1 SNHLY and CDR2 FYNNEI. The CDR3 is 15 amino acids. Unmatched junction bases numbered 1, after V lost 5 bases and J lost 4 bases. CDR3 nucleotide sequence: TGTGCCAGCAGTAGGACTAGCGGGGGGTACAATGAGCAGTTCTTC. It yields the protein CASSRTSGGYNEQFF.

This clone was seen only a few times. The chain recombines TRBV7-9 with TRBJ1-6, with D perhaps TRBD1 (5 bases). The V end was cut by 3 bases, the J end by 7 bases, with 16 bases between. Germline CDR1 reads SEHNR; CDR2 reads FQNEAQ (reference sequence). CDR3 length equals 16 residues. CDR3 in DNA: TGTGCCAGCAGCTTCCACTCGGGGGGGACCAATTCACCCCTCCACTTT. Its translation is CASSFHSGGTNSPLHF.

The V call is TRBV27, the J call TRBJ1-2; D ambiguous. The CDR3 totals 14 residues. Between the trimmed V and J ends, which lost 2 bases and 0 bases, there was a span of 7 bases. CDR1 and CDR2 (germline): MNHEY, SMNVEV (reference sequence). The CDR3 nucleotides are TGTGCCAGCAGTTTAACAGCAGCTAACTATGGCTACACCTTC. It codes for CASSLTAANYGYTF.

This chain connects TRBV19 to TRBJ2-2, with a weak D call TRBD1 (5 bases). The length of the CDR3 is 14 residues. Per the germline V gene, CDR1 is LNHDA and CDR2 is SQIVND (reference sequence). With 10 bases removed from V and 4 bases from J, the gap between germline ends came to 16 bases. CDR3 in DNA: TGTGCCACCGATGGGGCAGGAGCCACCGGGGAGCTGTTTTTT. Translated, it gives CATDGAGATGELFF.

The chain has TRBV9 and TRBJ1-2, with a possible D match to TRBD1 (6 bases). CDR1 is SGDLS and CDR2 is YYNGEE in the germline V gene. The CDR3 loop spans 15 amino acids. Trimming removed 4 bases from V and 7 bases from J, with 20 bases in between. CDR3: CASSPRVGGMAGYTF. In DNA, the CDR3 is TGTGCCAGCAGCCCTCGGGTAGGGGGTATGGCTGGCTACACCTTC.

The chain recombines TRBV4-1 with TRBJ1-3, with TRBD1 matching over 9 bases. The CDR3 is 16 residues long. V was clipped by 2 bases and J by 4 bases; unmatched bases: 6. Per germline, CDR1 MGHRA and CDR2 YSYEKL. The chain's CDR3 is CASSQPQGARGNTIYF. The CDR3, as DNA: TGCGCCAGCAGCCAACCACAGGGGGCAAGAGGAAACACCATATATTTT.

J is TRBJ1-1 and V is TRBV30; possible D gene TRBD1, 6 bases. Germline loops: CDR1 GTSNPN, CDR2 SVGIG (reference sequence). The germline V and J ends were trimmed by 7 bases and 7 bases, with 10 bases remaining between them. The CDR3 covers 10 residues. The CDR3 region is CASPDSEAFF. CDR3 in DNA: TGTGCCTCCCCGGACAGTGAAGCTTTCTTT.